The 26 T cell receptor beta chains in this list originate from one sample, sequenced in a study of cytomegalovirus exposure and HLA in healthy donors. Primers: 60 Vbeta forward and 13 Jbeta reverse. Sequenced by immunoSEQ multiplex PCR; TCRdb stores in-frame clones only, minus some. In the table there are some 200,000 clones, about four fifths of which are singletons. Sequenced input: PBMCs. The receptors originated from a female donor in good health and CMV-seronegative.

V is TRBV6-9 and J is TRBJ2-7; 9 bases map to TRBD2. The CDR3 runs 15 residues. With V trimmed by 2 bases and J by 3 bases, 5 bases remained unmatched. Germline V CDR1 and CDR2: MNHGY, SVAAGI. The CDR3 spells CASSYRLAGCYEQYF. As DNA, the CDR3 is TGTGCCAGCAGTTATCGGCTAGCGGGGTGCTACGAGCAGTACTTC.

CDR3 nucleotides: TGTGCCAGCTCCCAACAGGGGATGAACACTGAAGCTTTCTTT. It codes for CASSQQGMNTEAFF. The chain couples TRBV18 to TRBJ1-1, with TRBD1 matching 7 bases. Germline CDR1 and CDR2: KGHSH and LQKENI. There are 14 residues in the CDR3. Trimming removed 6 bases from V and 0 bases from J; junction bases left unmatched: 4.

The chain recombines TRBV6-6 with TRBJ2-7, with TRBD2 matching 9 bases. CDR1 and CDR2 (germline): MNHNY, SVGAGI (reference sequence). Losses at the gene ends were 8 bases for V and 4 bases for J; bases not matched to a gene: 9. CDR3 length: 14 amino acids. This CDR3 is CASLQAGGGYEQYF. In DNA form, the CDR3 reads TGTGCCAGCTTACAAGCGGGGGGCGGGTACGAGCAGTACTTC.

The rearrangement joins TRBV27 to TRBJ2-7, with 12 bases that match TRBD2. The germline V gene has CDR1 MNHEY and CDR2 SMNVEV (reference sequence). Trimming removed 6 bases from V and 2 bases from J; junction bases left unmatched: 5. There are 15 residues in the CDR3. DNA for the CDR3: TGTGCCAGCAGAGGACTAGCGGGGACAACCTACGAGCAGTACTTC. Protein product: CASRGLAGTTYEQYF.

The chain combines TRBV2 with TRBJ2-1; the D gene is possibly TRBD2 (6 bases). Germline V CDR1 and CDR2: SNHLY, FYNNEI. The V end was cut by 8 bases, the J end by 8 bases, with 22 bases between. The CDR3 is made up of 15 amino acids. In DNA form, the CDR3 reads TGTGCCAGCGCTGGAGTGGGGTTTGGGGAGGATGAGCAGTTCTTC. Protein sequence: CASAGVGFGEDEQFF.

This clone has only a few counts. This sequence joins TRBV5-4 and TRBJ1-2; TRBD1 agrees at 9 bases. CDR1 is SGHNT and CDR2 is YYREEE in the germline V gene (reference sequence). The CDR3 runs 16 residues. Trimming at V came to 3 bases and at J to 7 bases, leaving 13 bases not matched to a gene. Here the CDR3 DNA reads TGTGCCAGCAGCTACCGGACAGGGGCTCTGCATTTTGGCTACACCTTC. Protein product: CASSYRTGALHFGYTF.

V usage is TRBV11-2 and J usage is TRBJ2-1; D call uncertain. The CDR3 loop spans 13 amino acids. Germline V gene lookup returns CDR1 SGHAT and CDR2 FQNNGV. V was clipped by 3 bases and J by 6 bases, with 9 bases between them. In DNA form, the CDR3 reads TGTGCCAGCAGCTTCAGGTCACTCAATGAGCAGTTCTTC. Protein sequence: CASSFRSLNEQFF.

CDR3 sequence (DNA): TGCGCCAGCAGCTTGGAACCTAGCGGGGGGACTAGCACAGATACGCAGTATTTT. Translation: CASSLEPSGGTSTDTQYF. This chain connects TRBV5-1 to TRBJ2-3; 11 positions agree with TRBD2. The junction had 6 bases not matched to a gene; V was cut back by 0 bases and J by 0 bases. The CDR3 is 18 residues long. Germline values: CDR1 SGHRS, CDR2 YFSETQ.

V and J are TRBV20-1 and TRBJ2-3; unclear D gene. Deletions cut 3 bases from V and 3 bases from J, with 4 bases between. The germline gives CDR1 DFQATT, CDR2 SNEGSKA (reference sequence). This CDR3 has 11 amino acids. CDR3 sequence (DNA): TGCAGTGCTAGCCAAACAGATACGCAGTATTTT. As protein: CSASQTDTQYF.

A single count supports this clone. The rearrangement uses TRBV7-8 and TRBJ2-5; D ambiguous. CDR1 and CDR2 from the germline V gene are SGHVS and FQNEAQ. The ends were cut back, 1 base at V and 4 bases at J, with 7 bases in the middle. The CDR3 is 13 amino acids. The CDR3 region has the DNA TGTGCCAGCAGCTTAGGTTCCATAGAGACCCAGTACTTC. The encoded protein is CASSLGSIETQYF. Filled out from reference TRBV7-8 and TRBJ2-5, the complete variable domain reads GAGVSQSPRYKVAKRGQDVALRCDPISGHVSLFWYQQALGQGPEFLTYFQNEAQLDKSGLPSDRFFAERPEGSVSTLKIQRTQQEDSAVYLCASSLGSIETQYFGPGTRLLVL.

There are a few counts of this clone. V and J are TRBV7-9 and TRBJ2-1, with TRBD1 matching 8 bases. V lost 5 bases and J lost 4; bases outside the gene matches: 1. This CDR3 has 13 amino acids. The germline V gene has CDR1 SEHNR and CDR2 FQNEAQ (reference sequence). The CDR3 loop reads CASSTGGYNEQFF. The CDR3, as DNA: TGTGCCAGCAGCACAGGGGGATACAATGAGCAGTTCTTC.

J is TRBJ2-1 and V is TRBV9; 9 bases align to TRBD2. V shed 4 bases, J shed 0 bases, and the junction held 5 bases outside the gene matches. This CDR3 contains 16 residues. CDR1 is SGDLS, CDR2 YYNGEE, per germline. In DNA form, the CDR3 reads TGTGCCAGCAGCACCCTAGCGGGGTCCTCCTACAATGAGCAGTTCTTC. Translated, it gives CASSTLAGSSYNEQFF.

The CDR3 bases are TGTGCCATCAGCGCAGGGGACTCCTACGAGCAGTACTTC. It is translated as CAISAGDSYEQYF. This chain links TRBV10-3 with TRBJ2-7; tentative D call: TRBD1 (6 bases). CDR3 length: 13 residues. In germline, CDR1 is ENHRY, CDR2 SYGVKD. Trimming stripped 6 bases from V and 0 bases from J, with 9 bases between.

CDR3: CASSQDRGGFNQPQHF. The CDR3 DNA reads as TGCGCCAGCAGCCAAGATAGGGGGGGGTTCAATCAGCCCCAGCATTTT. V usage is TRBV4-3 and J usage is TRBJ1-5; D might be TRBD1 (6 bases). The CDR3 has 16 amino acids. Germline lookup yields CDR1 LGHNA and CDR2 YSLEER. Trimming removed 0 bases at V and 3 bases at J, with 12 bases between.

In this sample, this clone turned up once. The V call is TRBV5-4, the J call TRBJ1-1; 8 bases agree with TRBD1. Trimming removed 0 bases from V and 1 base from J; junction bases left unmatched: 2. Per germline, CDR1 SGHNT and CDR2 YYREEE (reference sequence). The length of the CDR3 is 15 residues. The CDR3 DNA reads TGTGCCAGCAGCTTGGCAGGGGGCAGGAACACTGAAGCTTTCTTT. Its protein is CASSLAGGRNTEAFF.

The V call is TRBV6-6, the J call TRBJ1-1; no firm D call. Germline V gene lookup returns CDR1 MNHNY and CDR2 SVGAGI (reference sequence). V was clipped by 5 bases and J by 6 bases, with 16 bases between them. The length of the CDR3 is 14 residues. DNA for the CDR3: TGTGCCAGCAGTACCCCGGGAGCCTTGGCTGAAGCTTTCTTT. Its translation: CASSTPGALAEAFF.

The chain recombines TRBV6-6 with TRBJ2-1, with a possible D match to TRBD1 (6 bases). Trimming shortened V by 2 bases and J by 2 bases, and 10 bases separated the two germline ends. This CDR3 is 15 amino acids long. Germline CDR1 is MNHNY and CDR2 is SVGAGI (reference sequence). CDR3 nucleotide sequence: TGTGCCAGCAGTTACCCACAGGGAGCCTACAATGAGCAGTTCTTC. Translating it yields CASSYPQGAYNEQFF.

The J gene is TRBJ1-3, the V gene TRBV5-5, with TRBD1 matching over 9 bases. V gave up 3 bases and J gave up 2 bases; unmatched junction bases: 3. The CDR3 is 15 residues long. The germline V gene encodes CDR1 SGHKS and CDR2 YYEKEE (reference sequence). CDR3 amino acids: CASSSGDRAGNTIYF. The CDR3 DNA sequence: TGTGCCAGCAGCTCGGGGGACAGGGCTGGAAACACCATATATTTT.

The chain carries TRBV7-3 and TRBJ1-6, with 9 bases aligning to TRBD1. V was clipped by 5 bases and J by 10 bases; unmatched bases: 6. The germline V gene encodes CDR1 SGHTA and CDR2 FQGTGA. This CDR3 has 14 amino acids. This chain's CDR3 is CASSPQGAGSPLHF. As DNA, the CDR3 is TGTGCCAGCAGCCCACAGGGGGCAGGCTCACCCCTCCACTTT. Based on the CDR3 plus reference TRBV7-3 and TRBJ1-6, the full variable domain is GAGVSQTPSNKVTEKGKYVELRCDPISGHTALYWYRQSLGQGPEFLIYFQGTGAADDSGLPNDRFFAVRPEGSVSTLKIQRTERGDSAVYLCASSPQGAGSPLHFGNGTRLTVT.

The CDR3 sequence is CASSTDRVTEAFF. The CDR3 coding sequence is TGCGCCAGCAGCACAGACAGGGTAACTGAAGCTTTCTTT. The chain employs TRBV5-1 and TRBJ1-1; 7 nucleotides agree with TRBD1. Germline-derived CDR1 and CDR2 are SGHRS and YFSETQ. The CDR3 runs 13 residues. V lost 4 bases and J lost 5; bases outside the gene matches: 5.

The chain joins TRBV5-5 to TRBJ2-1; 10 bases line up with TRBD1. The CDR3 has 15 residues. V lost 3 bases, J lost 3 bases, and 3 bases stayed unmatched. Looked up from germline, CDR1 is SGHKS and CDR2 is YYEKEE (reference sequence). The CDR3 sequence is CASSSGTGDYNEQFF. CDR3 nucleotides: TGTGCCAGCAGCTCCGGGACAGGGGACTACAATGAGCAGTTCTTC.

This clone was recorded only once. This chain joins TRBV4-2 and TRBJ2-3; 9 bases agree with TRBD2. CDR1 is LGHNA, CDR2 YNFKEQ, per germline. Trimming cost V 1 base and J 4 bases; bases outside gene matches: 6. This CDR3 region has 16 residues. The DNA of the CDR3 is TGTGCCAGCAGCCAAGGACTAGCGGACCCCTCAGATACGCAGTATTTT. Translated, it gives CASSQGLADPSDTQYF.

This chain uses TRBV28 with TRBJ2-7; D is possibly TRBD2 (6 bases). V gave up 5 bases and J gave up 2 bases, with 16 bases separating them. The CDR3 is 15 residues long. Germline V CDR1 and CDR2: MDHEN, SYDVKM. In DNA, the CDR3 is TGTGCCAGCAGTACCCCCGGGACTGGAACCTACGAGCAGTACTTC. This sequence encodes CASSTPGTGTYEQYF.

The V and J genes are TRBV7-8 and TRBJ2-7; TRBD2 agrees at 11 bases. The CDR3 length is 15 residues. CDR1 and CDR2 (germline): SGHVS, FQNEAQ. V gave up 5 bases and J gave up 3 bases; unmatched junction bases: 6. The CDR3 sequence: CASSDTSGSFYEQYF. CDR3 bases: TGTGCCAGCAGCGACACTAGCGGGAGCTTCTACGAGCAGTACTTC.

The chain combines TRBV4-1 with TRBJ2-5; TRBD2 matches at 9 bases. Germline V gene data show CDR1 as MGHRA and CDR2 as YSYEKL. V lost 0 bases, J lost 4 bases, and 9 bases stayed unmatched. The CDR3 is made up of 17 amino acids. DNA of the CDR3: TGCGCCAGCAGCCAAGAGAATAGCGGGAGTTTACGAGAGACCCAGTACTTC. Translating gives CASSQENSGSLRETQYF.

The gene calls are TRBV10-3 and TRBJ2-1; TRBD1 is a possible D gene (5 bases). The CDR3 contains 16 residues. Trimming left V 2 bases short and J 0 bases short, with 11 bases between. Germline V gene data show CDR1 as ENHRY and CDR2 as SYGVKD. CDR3 protein: CAISEPRVSSYNEQFF. Written as DNA, the CDR3 is TGTGCCATCAGTGAGCCCAGGGTCAGCTCCTACAATGAGCAGTTCTTC.